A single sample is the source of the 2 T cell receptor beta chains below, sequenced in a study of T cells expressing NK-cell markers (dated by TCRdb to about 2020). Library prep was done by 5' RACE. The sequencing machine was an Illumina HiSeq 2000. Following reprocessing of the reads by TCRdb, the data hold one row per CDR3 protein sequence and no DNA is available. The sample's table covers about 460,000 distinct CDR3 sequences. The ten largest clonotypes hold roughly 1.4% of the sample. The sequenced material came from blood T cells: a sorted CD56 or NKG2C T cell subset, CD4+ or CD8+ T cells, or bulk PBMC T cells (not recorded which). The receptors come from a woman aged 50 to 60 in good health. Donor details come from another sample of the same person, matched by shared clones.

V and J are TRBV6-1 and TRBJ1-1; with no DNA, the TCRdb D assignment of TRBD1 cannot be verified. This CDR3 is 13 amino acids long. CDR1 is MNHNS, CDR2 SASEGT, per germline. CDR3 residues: CASRGHLSTEAFF.

The CDR3 here is CASSLDGSADTDTQYF. The chain couples TRBV11-1 to TRBJ2-3; TCRdb's D call, TRBD2, is unchecked because there is no DNA. The CDR3 is made up of 16 amino acids. Per germline, CDR1 SGHAT and CDR2 FQDESV (reference sequence).